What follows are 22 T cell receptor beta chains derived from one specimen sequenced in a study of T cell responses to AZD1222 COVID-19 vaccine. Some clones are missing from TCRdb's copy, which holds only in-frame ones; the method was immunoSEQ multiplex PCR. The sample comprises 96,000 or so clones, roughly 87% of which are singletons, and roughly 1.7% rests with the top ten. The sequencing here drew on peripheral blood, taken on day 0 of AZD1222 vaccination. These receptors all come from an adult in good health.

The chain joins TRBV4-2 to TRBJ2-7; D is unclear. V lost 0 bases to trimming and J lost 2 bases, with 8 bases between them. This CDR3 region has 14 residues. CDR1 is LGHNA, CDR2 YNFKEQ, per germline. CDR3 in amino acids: CASSQEQETYEQYF. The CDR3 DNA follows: TGTGCCAGCAGCCAAGAGCAGGAGACCTACGAGCAGTACTTC.

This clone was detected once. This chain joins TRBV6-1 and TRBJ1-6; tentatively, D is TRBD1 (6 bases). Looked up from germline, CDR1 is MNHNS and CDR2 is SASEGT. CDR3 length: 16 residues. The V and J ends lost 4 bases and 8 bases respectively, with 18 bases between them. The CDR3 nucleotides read TGTGCCAGCAGTGGGGGACACTGGGCGCGGGATTCACCCCTCCACTTT. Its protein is CASSGGHWARDSPLHF.

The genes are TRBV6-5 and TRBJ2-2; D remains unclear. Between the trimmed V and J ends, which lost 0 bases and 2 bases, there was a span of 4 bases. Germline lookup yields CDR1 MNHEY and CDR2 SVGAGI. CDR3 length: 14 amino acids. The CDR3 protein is CASSYSLNTGELFF. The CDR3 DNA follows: TGTGCCAGCAGTTACTCTCTTAACACCGGGGAGCTGTTTTTT.

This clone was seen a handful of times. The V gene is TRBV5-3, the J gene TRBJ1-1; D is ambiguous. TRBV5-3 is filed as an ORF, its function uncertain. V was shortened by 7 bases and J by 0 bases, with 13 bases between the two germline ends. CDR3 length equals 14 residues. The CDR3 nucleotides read TGTGCCAGACTACACAGAGACATGAACACTGAAGCTTTCTTT. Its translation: CARLHRDMNTEAFF.

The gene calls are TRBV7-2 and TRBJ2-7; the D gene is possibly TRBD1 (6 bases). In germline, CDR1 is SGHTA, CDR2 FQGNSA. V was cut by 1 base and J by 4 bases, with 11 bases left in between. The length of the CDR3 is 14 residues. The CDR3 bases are TGTGCCAGCAGCTTAGATCCGGACAGTTACGAGCAGTACTTC. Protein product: CASSLDPDSYEQYF.

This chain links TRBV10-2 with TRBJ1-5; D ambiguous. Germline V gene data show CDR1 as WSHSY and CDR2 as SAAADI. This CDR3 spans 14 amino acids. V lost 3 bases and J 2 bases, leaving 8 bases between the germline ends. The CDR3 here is CASSDGRRNQPQHF. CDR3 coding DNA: TGCGCCAGCAGTGATGGCAGACGCAATCAGCCCCAGCATTTT.

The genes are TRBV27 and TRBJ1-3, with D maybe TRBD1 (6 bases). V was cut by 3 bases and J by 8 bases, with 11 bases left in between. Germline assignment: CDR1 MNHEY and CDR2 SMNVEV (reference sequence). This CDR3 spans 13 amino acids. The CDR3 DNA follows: TGTGCCAGCAGTTTCAACAGGGCAGACACCATATATTTT. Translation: CASSFNRADTIYF.

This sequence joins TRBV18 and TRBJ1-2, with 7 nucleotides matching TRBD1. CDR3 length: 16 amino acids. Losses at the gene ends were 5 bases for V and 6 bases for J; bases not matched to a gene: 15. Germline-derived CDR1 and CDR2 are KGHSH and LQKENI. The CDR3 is CASSAGTASEVDGYTF. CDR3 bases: TGTGCCAGCTCAGCCGGGACAGCGAGTGAAGTCGATGGCTACACCTTC.

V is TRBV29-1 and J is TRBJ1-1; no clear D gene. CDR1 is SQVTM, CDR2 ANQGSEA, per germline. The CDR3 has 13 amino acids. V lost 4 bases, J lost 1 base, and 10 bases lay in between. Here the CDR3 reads CSVVEHPNTEAFF. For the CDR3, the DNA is TGCAGCGTTGTAGAGCACCCGAACACTGAAGCTTTCTTT.

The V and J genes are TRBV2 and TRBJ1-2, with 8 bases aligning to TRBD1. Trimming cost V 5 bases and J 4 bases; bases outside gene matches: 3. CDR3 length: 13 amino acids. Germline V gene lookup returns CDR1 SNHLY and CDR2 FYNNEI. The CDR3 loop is CASSYTGGYGYTF. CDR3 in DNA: TGTGCCAGCAGTTATACAGGGGGCTATGGCTACACCTTC.

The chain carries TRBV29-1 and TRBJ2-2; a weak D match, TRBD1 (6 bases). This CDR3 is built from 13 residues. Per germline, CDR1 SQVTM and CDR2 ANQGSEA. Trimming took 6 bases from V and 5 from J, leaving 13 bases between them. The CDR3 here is CSVDVQGTGELFF. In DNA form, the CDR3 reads TGCAGCGTCGACGTACAGGGAACCGGGGAGCTGTTTTTT.

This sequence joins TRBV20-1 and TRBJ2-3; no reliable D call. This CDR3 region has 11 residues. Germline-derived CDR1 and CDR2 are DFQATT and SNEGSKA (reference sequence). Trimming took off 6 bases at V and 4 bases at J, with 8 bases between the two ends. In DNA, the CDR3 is TGCAGTGCCCCGACGGCAGATACGCAGTATTTT. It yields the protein CSAPTADTQYF.

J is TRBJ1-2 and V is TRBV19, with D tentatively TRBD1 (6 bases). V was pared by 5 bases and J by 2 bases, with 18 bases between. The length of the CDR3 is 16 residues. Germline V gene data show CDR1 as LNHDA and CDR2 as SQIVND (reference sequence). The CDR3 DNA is TGTGCCAGTAGTTTGGGACAATCGACCCCCAACTATGGCTACACCTTC. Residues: CASSLGQSTPNYGYTF.

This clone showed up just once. For the CDR3, the DNA is TGTGCCAGCTCACCATTTGTAAGGAACACCGGGGAGCTGTTTTTT. Encoded protein: CASSPFVRNTGELFF. The chain is built from TRBV18 and TRBJ2-2; D is ambiguous. Germline assignment: CDR1 KGHSH and CDR2 LQKENI. Trimming removed 2 bases from V and 1 base from J, with 8 bases in between. This CDR3 is built from 15 residues.

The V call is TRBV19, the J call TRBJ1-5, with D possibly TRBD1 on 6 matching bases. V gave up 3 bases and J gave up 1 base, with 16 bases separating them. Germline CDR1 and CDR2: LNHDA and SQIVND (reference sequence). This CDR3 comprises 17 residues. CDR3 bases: TGTGCCAGTAGTATCGCAGGGGCCCTTGGCAGCAATCAGCCCCAGCATTTT. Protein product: CASSIAGALGSNQPQHF.

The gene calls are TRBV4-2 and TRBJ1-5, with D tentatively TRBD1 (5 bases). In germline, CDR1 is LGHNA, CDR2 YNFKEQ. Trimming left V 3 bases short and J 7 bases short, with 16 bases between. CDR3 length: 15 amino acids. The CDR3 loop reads CASSHEAHQGQPQHF. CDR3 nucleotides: TGTGCCAGCAGCCACGAGGCTCATCAGGGCCAGCCCCAGCATTTT.

The CDR3, as DNA: TGTGCCAGTAGTATAGATGGCACAGGGGGGGATCAGCCCCAGCATTTT. This translates into CASSIDGTGGDQPQHF. The chain is built from TRBV19 and TRBJ1-5, with 8 bases lining up with TRBD1. V trimming: 0 bases; J trimming: 5 bases; junction bases outside the gene matches: 6. CDR1 is LNHDA and CDR2 is SQIVND in the germline V gene (reference sequence). This CDR3 has 16 amino acids.

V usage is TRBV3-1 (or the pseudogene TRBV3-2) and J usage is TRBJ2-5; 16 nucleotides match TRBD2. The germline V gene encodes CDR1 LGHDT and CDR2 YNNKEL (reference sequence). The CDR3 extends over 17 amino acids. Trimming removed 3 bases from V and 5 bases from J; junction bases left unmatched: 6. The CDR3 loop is CASSQGLAGGLGETQYF. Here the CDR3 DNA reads TGTGCCAGCAGCCAGGGACTAGCGGGGGGGCTTGGTGAGACCCAGTACTTC.

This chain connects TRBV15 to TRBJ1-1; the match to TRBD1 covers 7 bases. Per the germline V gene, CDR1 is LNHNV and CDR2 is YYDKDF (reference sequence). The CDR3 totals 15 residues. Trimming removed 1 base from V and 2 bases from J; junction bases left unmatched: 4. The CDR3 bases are TGTGCCACCAGCAGAGGGACAGGTTATAACACTGAAGCTTTCTTT. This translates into CATSRGTGYNTEAFF.

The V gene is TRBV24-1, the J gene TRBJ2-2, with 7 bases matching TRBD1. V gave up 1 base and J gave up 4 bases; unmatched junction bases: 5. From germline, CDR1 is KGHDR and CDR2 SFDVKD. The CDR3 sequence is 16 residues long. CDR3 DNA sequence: TGTGCCACCAGTGATTTACAGGGGTTGGGCACCGGGGAGCTGTTTTTT. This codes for CATSDLQGLGTGELFF.

DNA of the CDR3: TGTGCCAGCATATGGAAACAGTCCTATGGCTACACCTTC. Encoded protein: CASIWKQSYGYTF. The chain joins TRBV6-5 to TRBJ1-2; D is undetermined. V lost 7 bases to trimming and J lost 4 bases, with 13 bases between them. There are 13 residues in the CDR3. The germline gives CDR1 MNHEY, CDR2 SVGAGI.

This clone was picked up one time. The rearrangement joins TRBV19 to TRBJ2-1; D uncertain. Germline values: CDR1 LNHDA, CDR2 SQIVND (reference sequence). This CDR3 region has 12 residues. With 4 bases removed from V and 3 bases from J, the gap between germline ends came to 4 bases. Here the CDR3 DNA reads TGTGCCAGTAGTACGGGCTACAATGAGCAGTTCTTC. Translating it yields CASSTGYNEQFF.